Described below is a single TCR beta chain sequence and its context. Its antigen remains unidentified. Each CDR3 protein is one row after TCRdb ran MiXCR on the reads. The sample carries 680,000 or so distinct CDR3 sequences, 35% recorded once. Trimming cost V 3 bases and J 3 bases, with 11 bases left between them. Germline values: CDR1 MGHRA, CDR2 YSYEKL. The CDR3 runs to 15 residues. The sample is drawn from a study of T cell repertoires in cytomegalovirus infection. Findings and limits, study-wide: Public TCR beta family frequency separated CMV-and-HLA carriers, including in an independent cohort.

Sequenced sample: PBMCs. The rearrangement uses TRBV4-1 and TRBJ1-4; D is perhaps TRBD1 (5 bases). The TCR was taken from a human donor in good health (CMV status not recorded). Some clones in this sample may be carry-over from other donors' samples. In nucleotides, the CDR3 is TGCGCCAGCAGCCAGGTTAAGGGGCCTAATGAAAAACTGTTTTTT. It specifies CASSQVKGPNEKLFF.